The 28 T cell receptor beta chains presented below share a single source sample, sequenced in a study of monozygotic twins with inflammatory bowel disease. TCRdb re-called the 5' RACE reads; every CDR3 protein appears as one record, without DNA. The sample table sets out about 330,000 distinct CDR3 sequences. Sequenced input: blood. The receptors derive from a human donor with ulcerative colitis or Crohn's disease, or a healthy co-twin of an affected twin (not recorded which).

The rearrangement uses TRBV6-5 and TRBJ1-4; no DNA is available, so the TRBD1 call from TCRdb remains unchecked. The CDR3 sequence is 14 residues long. The germline V gene has CDR1 MNHEY and CDR2 SVGAGI. CDR3 sequence reads: CASSLWGGNEKLFF.

The gene calls are TRBV6-6 and TRBJ1-5; TCRdb gives TRBD1 as the D gene, but with no DNA this cannot be confirmed. There are 13 residues in the CDR3. Germline-derived CDR1 and CDR2 are MNHNY and SVGAGI (reference sequence). This chain's CDR3 is CASSQDSSRAQHF.

The genes are TRBV9 and TRBJ2-1; TCRdb's D call, TRBD2, is unchecked because there is no DNA. This CDR3 region has 15 residues. Germline CDR1 and CDR2: SGDLS and YYNGEE. CDR3 amino acids: CASSVELAGVGEQFF.

This sequence joins TRBV5-5 and TRBJ2-3; TCRdb returns TRBD1, unconfirmable since there is no DNA. CDR1 and CDR2 (germline): SGHKS, YYEKEE (reference sequence). CDR3 length: 14 amino acids. CDR3: CASGISTGTDTQYF.

This rearrangement joins TRBV24-1 to TRBJ2-1; no DNA is available, so the TRBD1 call from TCRdb remains unchecked. The CDR3 is made up of 15 amino acids. Germline assignment: CDR1 KGHDR and CDR2 SFDVKD. CDR3 amino acids: CATSERTNRVNEQFF.

The chain couples TRBV11-1 to TRBJ1-1; the TRBD1 assignment by TCRdb is unverifiable without DNA. Germline values: CDR1 SGHAT, CDR2 FQDESV (reference sequence). There are 18 residues in the CDR3. CDR3 in amino acids: CASSLNPLSGVGNTEAFF.

The V call is TRBV14, the J call TRBJ1-2; the TRBD1 assignment by TCRdb is unverifiable without DNA. This CDR3 spans 14 amino acids. Germline V CDR1 and CDR2: SGHDN, FVKESK. The CDR3 sequence: CASSPQGWDYGYTF. Full variable domain (missing parts from reference TRBV14 and TRBJ1-2): EAGVTQFPSHSVIEKGQTVTLRCDPISGHDNLYWYRRVMGKEIKFLLHFVKESKQDESGMPNNRFLAERTGGTYSTLKVQPAELEDSGVYFCASSPQGWDYGYTFGSGTRLTVV.

The J gene is TRBJ1-1, the V gene TRBV21-1; without DNA, the TCRdb call of TRBD1 cannot be checked. TRBV21-1 is labeled a pseudogene. The CDR3 has 21 amino acids. CDR3 protein: CASRRDRGCNWIKIGYTEAFF.

This sequence joins TRBV12-5 and TRBJ1-1; checking the TCRdb D call of TRBD1 is not possible without DNA. CDR3 length equals 16 residues. Per germline, CDR1 LGHNT and CDR2 FRNRAP. CDR3 loop: CASGSLDRGRITEAFF. The whole variable domain, filled in from reference TRBV12-5 and TRBJ1-1, reads DARVTQTPRHKVTEMGQEVTMRCQPILGHNTVFWYRQTMMQGLELLAYFRNRAPLDDSGMPKDRFSAEMPDATLATLKIQPSEPRDSAVYFCASGSLDRGRITEAFFGQGTRLTVV.

The chain recombines TRBV29-1 with TRBJ2-7; no DNA is available, so the TRBD1 call from TCRdb remains unchecked. This CDR3 is 13 amino acids long. The germline V gene encodes CDR1 SQVTM and CDR2 ANQGSEA. The CDR3 is CSVQGTGRDEQYF.

This sequence joins TRBV11-2 and TRBJ1-2; as DNA is missing, the TRBD1 call by TCRdb cannot be tested. CDR1 and CDR2 (germline): SGHAT, FQNNGV. The CDR3 totals 16 residues. CDR3: CASSRDRGGFYYGYTF. The full variable domain, rest sourced from reference TRBV11-2 and TRBJ1-2, is EAGVAQSPRYKIIEKRQSVAFWCNPISGHATLYWYQQILGQGPKLLIQFQNNGVVDDSQLPKDRFSAERLKGVDSTLKIQPAKLEDSAVYLCASSRDRGGFYYGYTFGSGTRLTVV.

The chain couples TRBV5-5 to TRBJ2-2; the D gene TCRdb calls, TRBD1, cannot be checked with no DNA. The CDR3 length is 14 residues. Germline CDR1 and CDR2: SGHKS and YYEKEE (reference sequence). The CDR3 protein is CASSGMGADGELFF. The complete variable domain, with remaining parts taken from reference TRBV5-5 and TRBJ2-2, reads DAGVTQSPTHLIKTRGQQVTLRCSPISGHKSVSWYQQVLGQGPQFIFQYYEKEERGRGNFPDRFSARQFPNYSSELNVNALLLGDSALYLCASSGMGADGELFFGEGSRLTVL.

The CDR3 is CASSRRSGKELYNEQFF. This chain uses TRBV4-2 with TRBJ2-1; TCRdb picks TRBD2, but there is no DNA to check that call. CDR1 and CDR2 (germline): LGHNA, YNFKEQ. This CDR3 comprises 17 residues.

The J gene is TRBJ1-1, the V gene TRBV27; the TCRdb D gene call, TRBD1, has no DNA to confirm it. Looked up from germline, CDR1 is MNHEY and CDR2 is SMNVEV (reference sequence). The CDR3 loop spans 14 amino acids. This CDR3 is CASSPTRDPPEAFF.

This chain connects TRBV7-2 to TRBJ2-5; TCRdb reports TRBD2, a call that lacks DNA to check it against. From germline, CDR1 is SGHTA and CDR2 FQGNSA. This CDR3 region has 16 residues. CDR3 amino acids: CASSSLGRAYQETQYF.

The rearrangement links TRBV6-1 to TRBJ2-1; the D gene TCRdb calls, TRBD2, cannot be checked with no DNA. CDR1 is MNHNS, CDR2 SASEGT, per germline. The length of the CDR3 is 16 residues. The CDR3 spells CASKDPGLADYNEQFF.

The rearrangement uses TRBV28 and TRBJ2-1; TCRdb proposes TRBD2, but this gene call is untestable without DNA. This CDR3 is built from 15 residues. Germline V CDR1 and CDR2: MDHEN, SYDVKM. Here the CDR3 reads CASSSLAGGPSEQFF.

The chain carries TRBV5-1 and TRBJ2-1; TCRdb proposes TRBD2, but this gene call is untestable without DNA. CDR3 length: 15 residues. CDR1 and CDR2 from the germline V gene are SGHRS and YFSETQ. CDR3 sequence reads: CASSSVTSGINEQFF.

The chain joins TRBV19 to TRBJ2-3; TCRdb names TRBD2, which stays unverified in the absence of DNA. CDR1 is LNHDA, CDR2 SQIVND, per germline (reference sequence). This CDR3 spans 16 amino acids. CDR3 loop: CASSIQLAGYTDTQYF.

The chain links TRBV4-1 to TRBJ2-3; TCRdb calls TRBD1, which cannot be checked without DNA. Germline V lookup: CDR1 MGHRA, CDR2 YSYEKL. The CDR3 has 17 amino acids. The CDR3 sequence is CASSQDPPGAVVDTQYF.

The rearrangement links TRBV12-3 or TRBV12-4 to TRBJ1-5. The CDR3 is 15 residues long. The CDR3 here is CASSLKGVGNQPQHF.

The chain recombines TRBV20-1 with TRBJ2-2. CDR3 size: 16 residues. Per the germline V gene, CDR1 is DFQATT and CDR2 is SNEGSKA (reference sequence). CDR3 sequence reads: CSARDYGSLPTGELFF.

This chain joins TRBV6-1 and TRBJ1-1. The CDR3 has 13 amino acids. In germline, CDR1 is MNHNS, CDR2 SASEGT. This CDR3 reads CASSRQSFTEAFF.

V is TRBV27 and J is TRBJ2-1. Germline CDR1 is MNHEY and CDR2 is SMNVEV (reference sequence). The CDR3 length is 15 residues. CDR3 region: CASSRSWGSYNEQFF.

V usage is TRBV28 and J usage is TRBJ2-1; TCRdb names TRBD1, which stays unverified in the absence of DNA. The CDR3 contains 13 residues. Germline V gene sequence: CDR1 MDHEN, CDR2 SYDVKM. The CDR3 here is CASSSPAVREQFF.

This chain joins TRBV11-1 and TRBJ2-2; the D call from TCRdb, TRBD1, cannot be confirmed without DNA. This CDR3 spans 21 amino acids. Germline V gene data show CDR1 as SGHAT and CDR2 as FQDESV (reference sequence). The CDR3: CASSLPRKKGQSGIGTGELFF. Complete variable domain (other parts from reference TRBV11-1 and TRBJ2-2): EAEVAQSPRYKITEKSQAVAFWCDPISGHATLYWYRQILGQGPELLVQFQDESVVDDSQLPKDRFSAERLKGVDSTLKIQPAELGDSAMYLCASSLPRKKGQSGIGTGELFFGEGSRLTVL.

The rearrangement links TRBV6-2 or TRBV6-3 to TRBJ1-1; TCRdb's D call of TRBD1 is untestable without DNA. The CDR3 is 16 residues long. Germline V CDR1 and CDR2: MNHEY, SVGEGT. This CDR3 reads CASSHGTAKLNTEAFF.

CDR3 loop: CASSVGGLLHEQYF. V and J are TRBV9 and TRBJ2-7; the D gene TCRdb calls, TRBD2, cannot be checked with no DNA. The V gene's germline CDR1 is SGDLS and CDR2 YYNGEE. The CDR3 runs to 14 residues.